One and the same sample provided the 23 T cell receptor beta chains below, sequenced in a study of shared clonotypes between healthy human individuals. Sequenced by immunoSEQ multiplex PCR; TCRdb stores in-frame clones only, minus some. The data show fewer than 650,000 clones, roughly four fifths seen once. Sequencing was carried out using PBMCs. Receptors were obtained from a middle-aged woman in good health. Some clones in this sample may be carry-over from other donors' samples.

The chain is built from TRBV30 and TRBJ2-5; possible D gene TRBD2, 5 bases. The DNA end lines up better with TRBJ2-7; the J call may be wrong. Looked up from germline, CDR1 is GTSNPN and CDR2 is SVGIG (reference sequence). The CDR3 runs 12 residues. The CDR3 reads CAWSVVGSEQYF. CDR3 nucleotide sequence: TGTGCCTGGAGTGTCGTAGGGAGCGAGCAGTACTTC.

This chain links TRBV30 with TRBJ1-1; 11 bases align to TRBD1. The CDR3 spans 18 residues. Germline V gene data show CDR1 as GTSNPN and CDR2 as SVGIG (reference sequence). The V segment lost 0 bases and the J segment 2 bases; nucleotides outside the gene matches: 11. The DNA of the CDR3 is TGTGCCTGGAGTGTACTGGTGGGGACAGGGGGAAGAAACACTGAAGCTTTCTTT. It is translated as CAWSVLVGTGGRNTEAFF.

This chain connects TRBV5-1 to TRBJ1-2; 8 nucleotides match TRBD1. V shed 0 bases, J shed 2 bases, and the junction held 3 bases outside the gene matches. The length of the CDR3 is 15 residues. Germline CDR1 SGHRS, CDR2 YFSETQ. CDR3 coding DNA: TGCGCCAGCAGCTTGGGTGCAGGGGGCAACTATGGCTACACCTTC. This codes for CASSLGAGGNYGYTF.

The CDR3 spells CASSRDRPSSGNTIYF. In nucleotides, the CDR3 is TGTGCCAGTAGTAGGGACAGGCCATCCTCTGGAAACACCATATATTTT. This chain links TRBV19 with TRBJ1-3; 8 bases are a match to TRBD1. Germline values: CDR1 LNHDA, CDR2 SQIVND (reference sequence). The CDR3 has 16 residues. The V and J ends lost 4 bases and 0 bases, in that order; junction bases with no gene match: 5.

The chain is built from TRBV4-3 and TRBJ1-4; 8 bases are a match to TRBD1. V lost 1 base, J lost 6 bases, and 7 bases stayed unmatched. The CDR3 is 16 amino acids. Germline V CDR1 and CDR2: LGHNA, YSLEER. The CDR3 bases are TGCGCCAGCAGCCAAGGGAGGACAGGGACCCATGAAAAACTGTTTTTT. This translates into CASSQGRTGTHEKLFF.

This clone was seen just once. This chain links TRBV9 with TRBJ2-3; either TRBD1 or TRBD2 may fit D (5 bases each). The germline V gene has CDR1 SGDLS and CDR2 YYNGEE. Trimming pared 3 bases from V and 0 bases from J, leaving 17 bases between. The CDR3 extends over 17 amino acids. CDR3 coding DNA: TGTGCCAGCAGCGCCCAATGGGGGATAGGCAGCACAGATACGCAGTATTTT. Residues: CASSAQWGIGSTDTQYF.

The chain couples TRBV7-3 to TRBJ2-1; TRBD2 agrees at 10 bases. Trimming took 1 base from V and 0 from J; bases not matched to a gene: 3. The CDR3 extends over 17 amino acids. CDR1 is SGHTA, CDR2 FQGTGA, per germline. CDR3 nucleotide sequence: TGTGCCAGCAGCTTAAATCCTAGCGGGAGCTCCTACAATGAGCAGTTCTTC. Amino acid sequence: CASSLNPSGSSYNEQFF. The variable domain in full, completed from reference TRBV7-3 and TRBJ2-1, reads GAGVSQTPSNKVTEKGKYVELRCDPISGHTALYWYRQSLGQGPEFLIYFQGTGAADDSGLPNDRFFAVRPEGSVSTLKIQRTERGDSAVYLCASSLNPSGSSYNEQFFGPGTRLTVL.

This sequence joins TRBV11-2 and TRBJ2-1; 11 bases are a match to TRBD1. This CDR3 has 18 amino acids. Trimming took 1 base from V and 1 from J; bases not matched to a gene: 6. CDR1 SGHAT and CDR2 FQNNGV come from the germline V gene. CDR3 in amino acids: CASSLVRRDRGSYNEQFF. CDR3 in DNA: TGTGCCAGCAGCTTAGTTCGCCGGGACAGGGGGTCCTACAATGAGCAGTTCTTC.

The chain carries TRBV6-5 and TRBJ2-1, with 8 nucleotides matching TRBD2. This CDR3 is 16 amino acids long. J gave up 0 bases and V 0 bases, and 1 base lay outside the gene matches. The germline CDR1 and CDR2 sequences are MNHEY and SVGAGI. This CDR3 reads CASSYSRGGSYNEQFF. CDR3 bases: TGTGCCAGCAGTTACTCCCGGGGGGGCTCCTACAATGAGCAGTTCTTC.

The J gene is TRBJ2-7, the V gene TRBV6-5; either TRBD1 or TRBD2 may fit D (5 bases each). V lost 6 bases and J lost 5, with 14 bases in between. This CDR3 contains 13 residues. Germline assignment: CDR1 MNHEY and CDR2 SVGAGI. In nucleotides, the CDR3 is TGTGCCAGCAGGAGGGGTGTCTTACACGAGCAGTACTTC. The encoded protein is CASRRGVLHEQYF.

The chain employs TRBV7-2 and TRBJ2-5; TRBD1 agrees at 11 bases. Germline-derived CDR1 and CDR2 are SGHTA and FQGNSA. V trimming: 5 bases; J trimming: 6 bases; junction bases outside the gene matches: 8. The CDR3 runs to 15 residues. In nucleotides, the CDR3 is TGTGCCAGCAGCCGACGGACAGGGGGCGCCCAGACCCAGTACTTC. Translation: CASSRRTGGAQTQYF.

The V and J genes are TRBV5-1 and TRBJ2-7; 9 bases match TRBD2. This CDR3 comprises 15 residues. Germline V CDR1 and CDR2: SGHRS, YFSETQ. The V gene end was trimmed by 1 base and the J gene end by 6 bases; junction bases not matched to a gene: 8. CDR3 nucleotide sequence: TGCGCCAGCAGCTTGACAGCGGGAGGCCCTCTCGAGCAGTACTTC. It specifies CASSLTAGGPLEQYF.

This sequence joins TRBV30 and TRBJ2-3; D is unclear. Germline values: CDR1 GTSNPN, CDR2 SVGIG (reference sequence). The V and J ends lost 0 bases and 2 bases respectively, with 9 bases between them. The CDR3 spans 14 residues. This chain's CDR3 is CAWSVGRSTDTQYF. CDR3 DNA sequence: TGTGCCTGGAGTGTGGGCCGCTCCACAGATACGCAGTATTTT.

This clone was seen once. The J gene is TRBJ2-3, the V gene TRBV19; D remains unclear. The V gene's germline CDR1 is LNHDA and CDR2 SQIVND (reference sequence). The CDR3 is made up of 14 amino acids. Trimming took 11 bases from V and 0 from J, leaving 15 bases between them. CDR3 in amino acids: CASQLERSTDTQYF. CDR3 nucleotides: TGTGCCTCCCAACTGGAGAGAAGCACAGATACGCAGTATTTT. Full variable domain (rest looked up from reference TRBV19 and TRBJ2-3): DGGITQSPKYLFRKEGQNVTLSCEQNLNHDAMYWYRQDPGQGLRLIYYSQIVNDFQKGDIAEGYSVSREKKESFPLTVTSAQKNPTAFYLCASQLERSTDTQYFGPGTRLTVL.

The rearrangement links TRBV6-6 to TRBJ2-5; D unresolved. Germline CDR1 and CDR2: MNHNY and SVGAGI (reference sequence). The V and J ends lost 0 bases and 2 bases respectively, with 7 bases between them. CDR3 length: 14 amino acids. CDR3: CASSYSLGQETQYF. In DNA form, the CDR3 reads TGTGCCAGCAGTTACTCGCTGGGACAAGAGACCCAGTACTTC.

The chain joins TRBV2 to TRBJ2-5; a possible D gene is TRBD2 (6 bases). V dropped 6 bases and J dropped 2 bases, with 16 bases sitting between them. The CDR3 is made up of 15 amino acids. Per the germline V gene, CDR1 is SNHLY and CDR2 is FYNNEI. The CDR3 sequence is CASSATGTLQETQYF. The CDR3 region has the DNA TGTGCCAGCAGCGCTACCGGGACTCTACAAGAGACCCAGTACTTC.

The CDR3 reads CASRDTLNTEAFF. CDR3 coding DNA: TGTGCCAGCAGAGACACTCTGAACACTGAAGCTTTCTTT. This chain links TRBV5-5 with TRBJ1-1, with no clear D. The CDR3 loop spans 13 amino acids. Germline V CDR1 and CDR2: SGHKS, YYEKEE (reference sequence). V shed 5 bases and J shed 0 bases, with 8 bases lying between them.

The chain uses TRBV29-1 and TRBJ2-5; TRBD2 agrees at 9 bases. Germline values: CDR1 SQVTM, CDR2 ANQGSEA. The CDR3 has 13 amino acids. V was clipped by 7 bases and J by 5 bases; unmatched bases: 8. CDR3 protein: CSATGGRGETQYF. DNA for the CDR3: TGCAGCGCGACCGGCGGGAGGGGCGAGACCCAGTACTTC.

V gene TRBV5-4 combines with J gene TRBJ2-1, with 12 bases matching TRBD2. The CDR3 is 15 amino acids. J gave up 9 bases and V 2 bases, and 6 bases lay outside the gene matches. CDR1 SGHNT and CDR2 YYREEE come from the germline V gene (reference sequence). The CDR3 coding sequence is TGTGCCAGCAGCTTTGGACTAGCGGGATCGAGTGAGCAGTTCTTC. Its translation: CASSFGLAGSSEQFF.

This chain links TRBV5-6 with TRBJ2-1; 10 bases fit TRBD2. The CDR3 has 15 residues. Trimming took 2 bases from V and 8 from J; bases not matched to a gene: 7. CDR1 and CDR2 (germline): SGHDT, YYEEEE. DNA of the CDR3: TGTGCCAGCAGCTTACCAAGACTAGCGGGTGATGAGCAGTTCTTC. It is translated as CASSLPRLAGDEQFF.

This chain links TRBV6-6 with TRBJ1-5; D is possibly TRBD1 (6 bases). The CDR3 sequence is 15 residues long. The V gene lost 6 bases and the J gene lost 0 bases, with 12 bases spanning the gap. The germline V gene has CDR1 MNHNY and CDR2 SVGAGI (reference sequence). The CDR3 DNA sequence: TGTGCCAGCAGCCCCAGGACAGCTAGCAATCAGCCCCAGCATTTT. Amino acid sequence: CASSPRTASNQPQHF.

V is TRBV7-2 and J is TRBJ1-2, with D possibly matching TRBD1 (5 bases). The CDR3 has 13 amino acids. The germline V and J ends were trimmed by 0 bases and 4 bases, with 6 bases remaining between them. Germline assignment: CDR1 SGHTA and CDR2 FQGNSA. The CDR3 sequence is CASSLAGAYGYTF. The DNA for the CDR3 is TGTGCCAGCAGCTTAGCAGGGGCCTATGGCTACACCTTC.

The rearrangement joins TRBV28 to TRBJ2-7; 9 bases are shared with TRBD2. Germline V CDR1 and CDR2: MDHEN, SYDVKM. V trimming: 5 bases; J trimming: 4 bases; junction bases outside the gene matches: 6. This CDR3 region has 14 residues. CDR3 nucleotide sequence: TGTGCCAGCAGTAGTAGCGGGAGTAATTACGAGCAGTACTTC. This encodes CASSSSGSNYEQYF.